These 8 T cell receptor beta chains were all obtained from the same sample, sequenced in a study of shared clonotypes between healthy human individuals. Profiled with immunoSEQ multiplex PCR; TCRdb holds only in-frame clones, not every one. The table includes 490,000 or so clones, around 80% detected once. Sample: PBMCs. These receptors all come from a woman aged 40 to 55 in good health. Some clones in this sample may be carry-over from other donors' samples.

This sequence joins TRBV2 and TRBJ2-5, with 7 bases fitting TRBD1. The junction had 6 bases not matched to a gene; V was cut back by 7 bases and J by 1 base. There are 14 residues in the CDR3. Germline CDR1 reads SNHLY; CDR2 reads FYNNEI. CDR3: CASTRDSIQETQYF. The CDR3 coding sequence is TGTGCCAGCACCCGGGACAGCATCCAAGAGACCCAGTACTTC.

Concerning this clone itself: In the same sample, other DNA sequences code for this CDR3. The chain recombines TRBV15 with TRBJ2-5, with 7 bases identical to TRBD1. The ends lost 3 bases at V and 3 bases at J; junction bases unmatched: 4. Germline V gene lookup returns CDR1 LNHNV and CDR2 YYDKDF (reference sequence). The CDR3 sequence is 14 residues long. This chain's CDR3 is CATSRDRRKETQYF. CDR3 DNA sequence: TGTGCCACCAGCAGGGACAGGAGAAAAGAGACCCAGTACTTC. The whole variable domain, remainder taken from reference TRBV15 and TRBJ2-5, is DAMVIQNPRYQVTQFGKPVTLSCSQTLNHNVMYWYQQKSSQAPKLLFHYYDKDFNNEADTPDNFQSRRPNTSFCFLDIRSPGLGDTAMYLCATSRDRRKETQYFGPGTRLLVL.

The chain carries TRBV7-3 and TRBJ2-3; D is possibly TRBD1 or TRBD2 (5 bases each). V lost 1 base and J 8 bases, leaving 16 bases between the germline ends. This CDR3 is built from 15 residues. Germline V CDR1 and CDR2: SGHTA, FQGTGA. The CDR3 nucleotides read TGTGCCAGCAGCTTAAATGGGGGTAGCACCTCTACGCAGTATTTT. Translated, it gives CASSLNGGSTSTQYF.

The rearrangement links TRBV6-1 to TRBJ2-7, with 8 bases matching TRBD1. Germline-derived CDR1 and CDR2 are MNHNS and SASEGT. J lost 4 bases, V lost 4 bases, and 3 bases had no gene match. This CDR3 spans 13 amino acids. The CDR3 bases are TGTGCCAGCAGTGGTAGGACAGGGTACGAGCAGTACTTC. This codes for CASSGRTGYEQYF.

The chain uses TRBV29-1 and TRBJ2-7; D is perhaps TRBD1 (6 bases). Trimming cost V 6 bases and J 3 bases, with 18 bases left between them. The germline V gene encodes CDR1 SQVTM and CDR2 ANQGSEA. This CDR3 has 14 amino acids. The CDR3 nucleotides are TGCAGCGTCTCCCCCAGGACAGACTTCTACGAGCAGTACTTC. Translation gives CSVSPRTDFYEQYF.

In its sample, this clone was seen once. The chain joins TRBV11-2 to TRBJ1-2, with TRBD1 as a possible D gene (6 bases). Trimming removed 5 bases at V and 4 bases at J, with 20 bases between. This CDR3 spans 16 amino acids. Germline V CDR1 and CDR2: SGHAT, FQNNGV. CDR3 in DNA: TGTGCCAGCAGCGCAGAGGGGGGGGCGCGCGGCTATGGCTACACCTTC. It encodes CASSAEGGARGYGYTF.

This clone was seen many times. The sample holds other DNA sequences that translate to the same CDR3. This sequence joins TRBV6-6 and TRBJ2-6; no clear D. Germline CDR1 and CDR2: MNHNY and SVGAGI (reference sequence). Between the trimmed V and J ends, which lost 2 bases and 4 bases, there was a span of 9 bases. CDR3 length equals 15 residues. The CDR3 spells CASSYTSAGANVLTF. CDR3 DNA: TGTGCCAGCAGTTACACAAGTGCCGGGGCCAACGTCCTGACTTTC.

This sequence joins TRBV6-1 and TRBJ2-7; D is perhaps TRBD2 (6 bases). V shed 0 bases and J shed 4 bases, with 19 bases lying between them. The CDR3 sequence is 17 residues long. Germline assignment: CDR1 MNHNS and CDR2 SASEGT. CDR3: CASSEATTGTVVYEQYF. CDR3 bases: TGTGCCAGCAGTGAAGCAACCACCGGGACTGTAGTATACGAGCAGTACTTC.